Listed below are T cell receptor beta chains from one sample, sequenced in a study of tumor and adjacent non-tumor tissue in lung cancer. TCRdb processed the multiplex PCR reads anew with MiXCR; each CDR3 protein has one entry. The sample has under 150,000 distinct CDR3 sequences; approximately 70% are singletons. The source material was lung tumor tissue. These TCRs come from a man aged 55 to 70 with small cell lung cancer. Each CDR3 is given with its conserved first and last residue. A D gene is named only where the DNA matches it firmly. Where a row states a size, it is once, few, many or the class of an expanded clone; other rows omit it.

d_call j_call v_call clone_size cdr3_nt cdr3_aa
TRBD2 TRBJ2-5 TRBV5-4 NA TGTACAAGCAGCTTAATACTAGCGGGGCAAGAGACCCAGTACTTC CTSSLILAGQETQYF
NA TRBJ1-5 TRBV6-6 NA TGTGCCGGCAGTTACTCGAAGTGGTCCGGGGGGGGAGCGGAGAATAGCAATCAGCCCCAGCATTTT CAGSYSKWSGGGAENSNQPQHF
TRBD2 TRBJ2-3 TRBV20-1 NA TGCAGTGCTTCAAGGACTAGCGGTCGCACAGATATGCAGTATTTT CSASRTSGRTDMQYF
NA TRBJ2-1 TRBV11-3 NA TGTGCCAGCAGCTTAGGAGCGAGATTGTCAGATGAGCAGTTCTTC CASSLGARLSDEQFF
TRBD1 TRBJ2-3 TRBV7-3 NA TGTGCCAGCAGCTCCCGACAGGGTGTAGGATATGCGCAGTATTTT CASSSRQGVGYAQYF
NA TRBJ2-1 TRBV4-1 NA TGCGCAAGCAGCCAAGTGGGGGCTGTGGAGCAGTTCTTC CASSQVGAVEQFF
TRBD1 TRBJ2-3 TRBV29-1 NA TGCAGCACAAGACAGGGGATCACAGATACGCAGTATTTT CSTRQGITDTQYF
NA TRBJ2-3 TRBV20-1 NA TGCAGTGTGAGACGCGGGCCAGCTACGCAGTATTTT CSVRRGPATQYF
NA TRBJ2-5 TRBV11-2 once TGTCCCAGCAGCTTAGTGCGGGGTAGAGAGATCCAATACTTC CPSSLVRGREIQYF
NA TRBJ2-3 TRBV5-4 NA TGTGCCAGCAGCTTTGGTCAGACAGATATGCAGTATTTT CASSFGQTDMQYF
TRBD2 TRBJ2-3 TRBV20-1 NA TGCAGTGCTAGAGGCGGGAGCATAATCACAGATACGCAGTATTTT CSARGGSIITDTQYF
NA TRBJ2-1 TRBV10-3 many TGTGCCATCAGTGCCACGGCTACCCACTCCTACAATGAGCAGTTCTTC CAISATATHSYNEQFF
NA TRBJ2-7 TRBV5-1 NA TGCGCCAGCAGCTTGGAACCGACTAACTACGAGCAGTACTTC CASSLEPTNYEQYF
NA TRBJ2-4 TRBV6-6 NA TGTGCCAGCAGTTACGGCCGGGGGAGCGTTCAGTACTTC CASSYGRGSVQYF
TRBD2 TRBJ2-3 TRBV20-1 many TGCAGTGCTAGAGGGGCGGCGGGGGGAGATACGCAGTATTTT CSARGAAGGDTQYF
NA TRBJ2-3 TRBV29-1 NA TGCAACGTTGAGCTAAGCGGAACAGATACGCATTATTTT CNVELSGTDTHYF
NA TRBJ1-2 TRBV29-1 NA TGCAGCGTCACAGGGATAGAGTATGGCTACACCTTC CSVTGIEYGYTF
TRBD1 TRBJ2-2 TRBV12-3/TRBV12-4 many TGTGCCAGCACTGGGGGCGACAGGGCGAACACCGGGGAGCTGTTTTTT CASTGGDRANTGELFF
TRBD2 TRBJ2-1 TRBV20-1 NA TGCAGTGCTAGAGTCCTAGCGGGAGCGACAAACAATGAGCAGTTCTTC CSARVLAGATNNEQFF
TRBD2 TRBJ2-3 TRBV29-1 many TGCAGCGGGACTAGCGGGATCACAGATACGCAGTATTTT CSGTSGITDTQYF
NA TRBJ1-5 TRBV6-1 NA TGTGCCAGCAGTGAAGTGATTTGGTCGGATCAGCCCCAGCATTTT CASSEVIWSDQPQHF
NA TRBJ1-1 TRBV5-6 NA TGTGCCAGCAGCCGTGCCGGTAACACTGAAGCTTTCTTT CASSRAGNTEAFF
TRBD1 TRBJ2-3 TRBV10-3 NA TGTGCCACAAGAGCAAGAGACAGGGTAGGAGCAGATACGCAGTATTTT CATRARDRVGADTQYF
TRBD1 TRBJ1-6 TRBV14 few TGTGCCAGCAGCCAAGATCCCGGGACAGGATATTCACCCCTCCACTTT CASSQDPGTGYSPLHF
TRBD2 TRBJ2-3 TRBV20-1 NA TGCGGTGCTCGAGGTGGACTAGCGGGATTCGCAGATACGCAGTATTTT CGARGGLAGFADTQYF
NA TRBJ2-4 TRBV20-1 NA TGCAGTGTCAGACAGGACCGATTATCCCTAGGCAAAAACATTCAGTACTTC CSVRQDRLSLGKNIQYF
NA TRBJ1-1 TRBV11-2 many TGTGCCAGCAGCAGTGACGGGGACACTGAAGTTTTCTTT CASSSDGDTEVFF
TRBD2 TRBJ2-7 TRBV11-3 NA TGTGCCACCAGCAGGACTAGCGGGAGCATTGGTGGCAAGCAGTACTTC CATSRTSGSIGGKQYF
NA TRBJ2-5 TRBV12-3/TRBV12-4 NA TGTGCCTGCAGTTTAAGTTTAGCAGGGACCCAAGAGACCAAGTACTTC CACSLSLAGTQETKYF
TRBD2 TRBJ2-3 TRBV29-1 NA TGCAGCGCTTCTAGCGGGCCCACAGATACGCAGTATTTT CSASSGPTDTQYF
NA TRBJ2-1 TRBV14 NA TGTTCCAGCAGCCAAGCTACTGAGCAGTTCTTC CSSSQATEQFF
NA TRBJ2-6 TRBV12-3/TRBV12-4 NA TGTGCCAGCAGTTTAGAGATCGCTGTGACCAACGTCCTGACTTTC CASSLEIAVTNVLTF
TRBD2 TRBJ2-1 TRBV20-1 NA TGCAGTGCTTCTAGCGGGAGTGACTACAATGAGCAGTTCTTC CSASSGSDYNEQFF
NA TRBJ1-1 TRBV11-3 NA TGTGCCAGCAGCTTCGCTCCGGGGTACACTGGAGCCTTCTTT CASSFAPGYTGAFF
NA TRBJ2-3 TRBV4-1 NA TGCGCCCGCAGCCAAGATTCGCTATCGGGGGTCGGGCGTGCAGATACGCAGTATTTT CARSQDSLSGVGRADTQYF
NA TRBJ1-2 TRBV5-1 NA TGCGCCAGCAGCGCGGGAGGGGCCTTCTATGGTTACACCTTC CASSAGGAFYGYTF
NA TRBJ2-5 TRBV6-1 once TGTGCCAGCAGTGAAGCCATGACTAGGGCAGAGACCCGGTACTTC CASSEAMTRAETRYF
TRBD1 TRBJ2-7 TRBV20-1 NA TGCAGTACTGGACGCGCGCCGGGACAGGGAGCCGAGCAGTACTTC CSTGRAPGQGAEQYF
TRBD1 TRBJ1-1 TRBV7-9 few TGTGCCAGCACCATTTCGGGGGCAGGGGGGACTGAAGCTTTCTTT CASTISGAGGTEAFF
NA TRBJ2-1 TRBV20-1 NA TGCAGTGCTAGAGATCAGTATAACGTTTTCTACAATGAGCAGTTCTTC CSARDQYNVFYNEQFF
NA TRBJ1-4 TRBV5-5 NA TGTGCCAGCAGCCCGGCGTTCGTTAATGAAAAACAGTTTTTT CASSPAFVNEKQFF
NA TRBJ2-2 TRBV5-1 NA TGCGCCAGCAACTTGTATCGGGGTAGCGGGGAGCTGTTTTTT CASNLYRGSGELFF
NA TRBJ1-1 TRBV12-3/TRBV12-4 NA TGTGCCAGCAGGTTCCGGGACTGGGTGTTGACTTTCTTT CASRFRDWVLTFF
TRBD2 TRBJ2-5 TRBV7-9 few TGTGCCAGCAGCTTAGGGCTAGCGGACCAAGAGACCCAGTACTTC CASSLGLADQETQYF
NA TRBJ2-2 TRBV11-2 NA TGTGCCAGCAGCTTAGATCTGAACACGGGGGAGCTGCTTTTT CASSLDLNTGELLF
NA TRBJ2-3 TRBV6-1 NA TGTGCCCGCAGTGAGGGGGGGTATAGCACAAATACGCAGTATTTT CARSEGGYSTNTQYF
TRBD1 TRBJ1-6 TRBV28 few TGTGCCAGCAGCCCTAGCCGGGACAGCTCCTATAATTCACCCCTCCACTTT CASSPSRDSSYNSPLHF
NA TRBJ2-1 TRBV27 NA TGTACCAGCAGTAGGAGCGGGTCCTACAATGAGCAGTTCTTC CTSSRSGSYNEQFF
TRBD2 TRBJ2-4 TRBV4-2 once TGTGCCAGCATCCAAGATCCAGCGGGAGGGCTAAGTACGGCCAAAAACATTCAGTACTTC CASIQDPAGGLSTAKNIQYF
NA TRBJ2-2 TRBV4-2 NA TGTGCCAGCAGCCATGGCATAAACACCGGGGAGCTGTTTTTT CASSHGINTGELFF
TRBD2 TRBJ2-5 TRBV12-3/TRBV12-4 NA TGTGCCAGCAGTGAACCCTGGACTAGCGGCCAAGAGACCCAGTACTTC CASSEPWTSGQETQYF
TRBD2 TRBJ2-1 TRBV7-9 NA TGTGCCAGCAGCTTAGTGGGGAGGGACCCCGAGCAGTTCTTC CASSLVGRDPEQFF
NA TRBJ1-1 TRBV20-1 many TGCAGTGCCAGGTCAGGACTTAACACTGAAGCTTTCTTT CSARSGLNTEAFF
NA TRBJ2-1 TRBV6-5 NA TGTGACAGCAGTTATAGAAGCGGAGTTGAGCAGTTCTTC CDSSYRSGVEQFF
NA TRBJ2-1 TRBV29-1 few TGCAGCGTTGGTAAGGGTTCGCTAGACTATGAGCAGTTCTTC CSVGKGSLDYEQFF
NA TRBJ2-1 TRBV25-1 NA TGTGCCAGCAGATGGATTAATGAGCAGTTCTTC CASRWINEQFF
NA TRBJ1-1 TRBV20-1 NA TGCAGTGCTTACCGGGGTCCGGGCACTGAAGCTTTCTTT CSAYRGPGTEAFF
TRBD2 TRBJ2-1 TRBV4-2 NA TGTGCCAGCAACCAAGGGGCGGGGGGCTCGTGGAATGAGCAATTCTTC CASNQGAGGSWNEQFF
NA TRBJ1-4 TRBV2 NA TGTGCCAGTCCACAATACGAGGAAAAACTGTTTTTT CASPQYEEKLFF